This TCR beta chain was retrieved from a study of blood T cell repertoires in COVID-19. On the study more broadly: Samples of COVID-19 (acute and convalescent) were obtained from the United States, Italy and Spain. Nucleic acid was either cDNA or gDNA, and it came from T cells, B-cell-depleted T cells, or PBMCs.

Original analysis: Researchers report that nucleated cell counts were estimated from reference gene primer amplification. Generated by immunoSEQ multiplex PCR, the TCRdb table keeps only in-frame clones and is missing some. D and trimming were read from the DNA, whereas the V and J calls and clone size are those reported in that table. The sample lists roughly 280,000 clones, about 86% seen once, with over 1.5% in the top ten. Germline V CDR1 and CDR2: MRHNA, SNTAGT. Trimming took 4 bases from V and 5 from J, leaving 14 bases between them. This CDR3 spans 14 amino acids. The J gene is TRBJ1-1, the V gene TRBV6-4, with D possibly TRBD1 on 5 matching bases. Sequencing used peripheral blood. The TCR sequence derives from a man aged 30 to 45 with active or convalescent COVID-19. The CDR3: CASSAYGGSTEAFF. CDR3 bases: TGTGCCAGCAGTGCATACGGGGGGAGTACTGAAGCTTTCTTT.